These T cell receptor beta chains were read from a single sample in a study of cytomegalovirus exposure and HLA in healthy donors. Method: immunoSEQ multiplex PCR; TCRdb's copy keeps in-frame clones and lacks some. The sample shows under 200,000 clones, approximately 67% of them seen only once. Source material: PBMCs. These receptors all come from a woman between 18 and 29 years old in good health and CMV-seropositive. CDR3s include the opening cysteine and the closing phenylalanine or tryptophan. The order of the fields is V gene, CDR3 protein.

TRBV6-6	CASSWQAVSYNEQFF
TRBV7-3	CASSLRSVGSNEQFF
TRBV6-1	CASTWGVNTEAFF
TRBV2	CASSPDLHGGQPQHF
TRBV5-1	CASSLDASGGYEQYF
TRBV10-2	CASSAREAGHNEQFF
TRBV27	CASSYQGASTDTQYF
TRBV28	CASSPPGIAGNTIYF
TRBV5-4	CASSFSWTGGHEQYF
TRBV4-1	CASSWTQNQPQHF
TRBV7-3	CASSLTPLSRARWDTQYF
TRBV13	CASSRPLAGIKNEQFF
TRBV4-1	CASSQVGVSNEKLFF
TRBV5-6	CASSLDRRGGAQGQYF
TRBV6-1	CASSEGTSSDEQFF
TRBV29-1	CSGYTSESSYNEQFF
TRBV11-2	CASSLGLARVNEQFF
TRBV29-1	CSVPGGIANTEAFF
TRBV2	CASRRTSGSTPPNEQYF
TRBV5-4	CASSHPRSSATYRAYEQYF
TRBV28	CATDLPGTDTQYF
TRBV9	CASSVSGRATETQYF
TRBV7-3	CASSLSGKDTQYF
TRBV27	CAADRDQETQYF
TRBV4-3	CASSQSSGGANEQYF
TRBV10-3	CAISGGTGLERGETQYF
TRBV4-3	CASSQERGNTGELFF
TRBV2	CASSDWSGAYNSPLHF
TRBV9	CASSEGGANTEAFF
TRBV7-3	CASSNTGGRHEQYF
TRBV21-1	CASSKVGGNTEAFF
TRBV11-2	CASSLNKAGAFF
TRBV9	CASSVATALNTEAFF
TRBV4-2	CASSQEGPAGLTDTQYF
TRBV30	CAWAPGQGYEQYF